This T cell receptor beta chain stems from a study of T cells after yellow fever vaccination. Germline CDR1 GTSNPN, CDR2 SVGIG (reference sequence). V was pared by 5 bases and J by 6 bases, with 17 bases between. The CDR3 length is 13 residues. Broader study findings: Clonotypes found in both CD4 and CD8 compartments made up a small share.

This clonotype was recorded at least ten times. What it recognizes is unknown. One entry per CDR3 protein results from TCRdb running MiXCR on the 5' RACE reads. This table holds hundreds of thousands of distinct CDR3 sequences, roughly 19% found once. The clonotype was recovered from a man under 40 who received the YFV17D yellow fever vaccine. The sequences come from PBMCs, collected 15 days after the yellow fever booster vaccination. The chain carries TRBV30 and TRBJ2-7; D remains unclear. In nucleotides, the CDR3 is TGTGCCTGGTCGAAAGGAAGCCCCTCCGAGCAGTACTTC. This sequence encodes CAWSKGSPSEQYF.